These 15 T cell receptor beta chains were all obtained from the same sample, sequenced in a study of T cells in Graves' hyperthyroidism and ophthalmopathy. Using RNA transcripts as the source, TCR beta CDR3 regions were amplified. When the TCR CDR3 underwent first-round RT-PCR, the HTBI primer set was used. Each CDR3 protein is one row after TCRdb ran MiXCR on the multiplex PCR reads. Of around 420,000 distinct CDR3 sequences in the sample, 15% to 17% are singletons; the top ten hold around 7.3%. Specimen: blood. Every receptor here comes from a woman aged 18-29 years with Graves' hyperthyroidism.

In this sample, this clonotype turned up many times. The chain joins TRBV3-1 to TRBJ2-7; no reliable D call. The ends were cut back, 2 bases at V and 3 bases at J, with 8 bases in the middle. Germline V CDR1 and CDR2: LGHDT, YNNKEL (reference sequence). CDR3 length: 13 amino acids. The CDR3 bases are TGTGCCAGCAGCCAACGTTCGGTCTACGAGCAGTACTTC. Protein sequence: CASSQRSVYEQYF.

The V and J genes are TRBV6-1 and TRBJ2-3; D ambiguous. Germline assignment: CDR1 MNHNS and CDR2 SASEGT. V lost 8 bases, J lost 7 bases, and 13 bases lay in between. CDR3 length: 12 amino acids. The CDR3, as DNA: TGTGCCAGCCCCGGGCCCGGAAATACGCAGTATTTT. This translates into CASPGPGNTQYF.

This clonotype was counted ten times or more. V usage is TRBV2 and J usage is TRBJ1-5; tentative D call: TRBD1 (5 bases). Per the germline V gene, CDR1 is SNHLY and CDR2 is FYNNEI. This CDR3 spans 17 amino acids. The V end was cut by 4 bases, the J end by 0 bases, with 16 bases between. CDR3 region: CASSGGWGQISNQPQHF. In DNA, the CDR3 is TGTGCCAGCAGTGGGGGTTGGGGCCAGATTAGCAATCAGCCCCAGCATTTT.

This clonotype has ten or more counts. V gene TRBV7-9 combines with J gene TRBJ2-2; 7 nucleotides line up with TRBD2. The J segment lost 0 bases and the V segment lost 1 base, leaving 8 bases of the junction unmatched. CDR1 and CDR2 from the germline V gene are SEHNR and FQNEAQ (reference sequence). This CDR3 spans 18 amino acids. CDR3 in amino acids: CASSLERGLRTNTGELFF. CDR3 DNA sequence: TGTGCCAGCAGCTTAGAGCGGGGACTTAGGACGAACACCGGGGAGCTGTTTTTT.

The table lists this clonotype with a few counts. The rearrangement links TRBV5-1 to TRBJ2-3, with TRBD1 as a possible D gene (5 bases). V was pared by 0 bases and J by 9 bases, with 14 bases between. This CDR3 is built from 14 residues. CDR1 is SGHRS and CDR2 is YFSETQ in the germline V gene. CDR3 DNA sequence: TGCGCCAGCAGCTTGGAGGTGGGGCGGCGGACGCAGTATTTT. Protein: CASSLEVGRRTQYF.

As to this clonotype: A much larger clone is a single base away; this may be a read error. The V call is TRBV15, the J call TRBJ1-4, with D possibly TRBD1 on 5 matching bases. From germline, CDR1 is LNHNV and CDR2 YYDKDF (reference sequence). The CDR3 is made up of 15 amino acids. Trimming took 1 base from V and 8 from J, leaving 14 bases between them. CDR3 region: CATSRGVGEGEKLFF. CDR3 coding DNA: TGTGCCACCAGCAGAGGGGTAGGGGAGGGAGAAAAACTGTTTTTT.

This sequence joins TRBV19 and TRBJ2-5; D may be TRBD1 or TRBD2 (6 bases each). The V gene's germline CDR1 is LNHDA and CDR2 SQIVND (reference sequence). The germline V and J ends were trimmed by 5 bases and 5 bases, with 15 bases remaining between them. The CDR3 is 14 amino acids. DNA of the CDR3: TGTGCCAGTAGTTCCCGACAGGCGGGGGAGACCCAGTACTTC. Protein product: CASSSRQAGETQYF.

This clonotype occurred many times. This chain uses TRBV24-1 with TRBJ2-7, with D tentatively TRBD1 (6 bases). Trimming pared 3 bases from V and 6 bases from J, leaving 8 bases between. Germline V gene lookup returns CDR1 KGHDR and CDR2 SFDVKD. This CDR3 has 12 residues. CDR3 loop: CATSDAQGEQYF. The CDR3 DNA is TGTGCCACCAGTGATGCACAGGGCGAGCAGTACTTC.

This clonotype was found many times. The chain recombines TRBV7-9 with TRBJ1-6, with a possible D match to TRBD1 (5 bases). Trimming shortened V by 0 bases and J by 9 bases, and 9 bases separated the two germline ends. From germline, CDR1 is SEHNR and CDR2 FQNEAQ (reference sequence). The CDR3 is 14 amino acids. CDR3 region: CASSLAGAGSPLHF. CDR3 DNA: TGTGCCAGCAGCTTAGCAGGGGCCGGTTCACCCCTCCACTTT.

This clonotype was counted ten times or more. The CDR3 DNA reads as TGTGCCAGCAGCTTAGGGATAAGGGGGGATAATTCACCCCTCCACTTT. It is translated as CASSLGIRGDNSPLHF. The rearrangement joins TRBV7-8 to TRBJ1-6; D perhaps matches TRBD1 (6 bases). The CDR3 is 16 amino acids. CDR1 is SGHVS, CDR2 FQNEAQ, per germline. The V gene lost 1 base and the J gene lost 5 bases, with 12 bases spanning the gap.

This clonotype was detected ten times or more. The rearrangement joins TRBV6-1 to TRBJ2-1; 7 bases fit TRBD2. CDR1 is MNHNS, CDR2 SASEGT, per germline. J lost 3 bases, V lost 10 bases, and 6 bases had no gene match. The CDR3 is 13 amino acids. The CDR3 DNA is TGTGCCACCCCAGCGGGGAACTACAATGAGCAGTTCTTC. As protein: CATPAGNYNEQFF.

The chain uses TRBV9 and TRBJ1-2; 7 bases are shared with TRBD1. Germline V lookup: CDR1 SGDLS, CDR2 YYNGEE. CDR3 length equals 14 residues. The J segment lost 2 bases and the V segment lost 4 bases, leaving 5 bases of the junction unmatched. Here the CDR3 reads CASSPTTGNYGYTF. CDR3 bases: TGTGCCAGCAGCCCGACGACAGGGAACTATGGCTACACCTTC.

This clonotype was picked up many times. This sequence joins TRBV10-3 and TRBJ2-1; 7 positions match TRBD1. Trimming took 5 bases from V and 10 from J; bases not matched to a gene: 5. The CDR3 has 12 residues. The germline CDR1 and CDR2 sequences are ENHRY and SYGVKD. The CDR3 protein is CAISYRGDEQFF. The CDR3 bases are TGTGCCATCAGTTACAGGGGCGACGAGCAGTTCTTC.

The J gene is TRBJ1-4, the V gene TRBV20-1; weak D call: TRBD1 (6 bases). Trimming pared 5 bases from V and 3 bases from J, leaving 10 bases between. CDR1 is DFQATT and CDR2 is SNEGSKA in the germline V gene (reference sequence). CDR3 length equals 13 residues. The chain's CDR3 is CSAGGQSNEKLFF. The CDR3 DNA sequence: TGCAGTGCTGGGGGGCAGTCTAATGAAAAACTGTTTTTT.

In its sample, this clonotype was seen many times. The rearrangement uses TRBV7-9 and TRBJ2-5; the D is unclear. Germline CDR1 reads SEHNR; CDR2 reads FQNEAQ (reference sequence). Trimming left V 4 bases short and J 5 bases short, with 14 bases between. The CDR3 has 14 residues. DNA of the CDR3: TGTGCCAGCAGCTACTCAGGAGTCCGGGAGACCCAGTACTTC. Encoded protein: CASSYSGVRETQYF.